This T cell receptor (beta chain) was captured in a study of T-cell reconstitution after alpha-beta-depleted transplantation in children. Preparing the TCRbeta library involved the use of unique molecular identifiers. TCRdb used MiXCR to reprocess the PCR reads, holding one entry per CDR3 protein. The table includes roughly 590,000 distinct CDR3 sequences, approximately 15% detected once. This clonotype was recorded a few times. V was shortened by 8 bases and J by 1 base, with 14 bases between the two germline ends. CDR1 is MNHNS, CDR2 SASEGT, per germline. This CDR3 comprises 14 residues. The TCR sequence derives from a human donor who donated a stem cell graft to a child with acute myeloid leukemia. The chain recombines TRBV6-1 with TRBJ1-1, with D tentatively TRBD1 (5 bases). Material: PBMCs from the stem cell graft donor, obtained from the stem cell graft. CDR3 nucleotides: TGTGCCAGCTGGAGAGGGGTGTCGAACACTGAAGCTTTCTTT. As protein: CASWRGVSNTEAFF.